This TCR beta chain was recorded in a study of human T cells and chemical hapten exposure. Study-wide background: The study lasted roughly 26 weeks, and patients were dosed weekly with diphenylcyclopropenone on the scalp throughout. Study-wide points: The study found that PT1 expanded TCR counts correlated positively with patch test score. No shift was seen in TCRs above 1 in 1000 frequency with DPC sensitization.

Specified time point: pre-sensitization, week 0. Documented treatment: therapeutic diphenylcyclopropenone sensitization with weekly scalp DPC. Patients had alopecia, were aged 18 to 70, and were not pregnant. In this sample, this clonotype turned up many times. Its antigen is as yet unknown. Via MiXCR, TCRdb re-called the RACE reads, giving one row per CDR3 protein. In the table there are about 98,000 distinct CDR3 sequences, approximately 10% of which are singletons. The germline V gene has CDR1 SGDLS and CDR2 YYNGEE. V lost 3 bases and J lost 4; bases outside the gene matches: 5. The CDR3 is 14 amino acids.

The sequence derives from an older woman with alopecia areata. Some clones in this sample may be carry-over from other donors' samples. The chain is built from TRBV9 and TRBJ2-3, with 7 bases that match TRBD2. This material consisted of whole blood, taken in connection with sensitization to the hapten diphenylcyclopropenone (DPC). The CDR3 spells CASSGTSSADTQYF. The CDR3 nucleotides are TGTGCCAGCAGCGGGACTAGTAGCGCAGATACGCAGTATTTT.